The rows below give T cell receptor beta chains drawn from one sample of a study of blood T cell repertoires in COVID-19. Sequencing used immunoSEQ multiplex PCR; TCRdb keeps in-frame clones, though not all of them. The data show under 500,000 clones, around 87% seen once. Input material: PBMCs or T cells enriched from blood (not recorded which). These receptors were collected from a man aged 30 to 45 who had recovered from COVID-19. Both conserved end residues are part of each CDR3.

13,TRBV5-1,CASSSRGTGELFF
14,TRBV2,CASTIAGGRNEQFF
13,TRBV28,CASETAIGEKLFF
15,TRBV24-1,CATSDYKSSYNEQFF
17,TRBV5-1,CASSYGQNERVKNIQYF
16,TRBV19,CASSASSGTRSYEQYF
12,TRBV5-6,CASSEQGFGYTF
17,TRBV7-6,CASSLGQVFSGANVLTF
20,TRBV4-2,CASSQELPGHGAGGAGELFF
16,TRBV7-3,CASSLRERTSYNEQFF
15,TRBV7-9,CASSLSSRINYGYTF
16,TRBV10-3,CAISSLAGVSTDTQYF
14,TRBV28,CASSIGQFSSPLHF
15,TRBV6-5,CASRNVAGVYNEQFF
19,TRBV2,CASSEALGTGTSGRNEQFF
12,TRBV7-8,CASSRLGETQYF
15,TRBV4-1,CASRTMPQGTEGYTF
15,TRBV3-1/TRBV3-2,CASSQAGTGGIEQFF
15,TRBV6-5,CASTGRTGGRDEQFF
16,TRBV14,CASSSPSSGVRGEQYF
15,TRBV5-5,CASSLIRTSSNEQFF
14,TRBV6-5,CASRRAGMATEAFF
13,TRBV3-1/TRBV3-2,CASSQRSGGTQHF
14,TRBV28,CASSPGQGPPEAFF
17,TRBV4-1,CASSQDGGAGRNYGYTF
17,TRBV5-1,CASSLVIAGSYTGELFF
12,TRBV3-1/TRBV3-2,CASSPQEGTQYF
14,TRBV27,CASSLGTANSPLHF
15,TRBV7-8,CASSPGLGGSGTQYF
13,TRBV7-9,CASRSGRAYEQYF
15,TRBV6-2/TRBV6-3,CASSYASSGTFEQYF
16,TRBV29-1,CSVDRPGTSGSNEQFF
14,TRBV2,CASRGQGVNTEAFF
19,TRBV5-1,CASSTYTKTGGFRLETQYF
14,TRBV18,CASSPSRLNTEAFF